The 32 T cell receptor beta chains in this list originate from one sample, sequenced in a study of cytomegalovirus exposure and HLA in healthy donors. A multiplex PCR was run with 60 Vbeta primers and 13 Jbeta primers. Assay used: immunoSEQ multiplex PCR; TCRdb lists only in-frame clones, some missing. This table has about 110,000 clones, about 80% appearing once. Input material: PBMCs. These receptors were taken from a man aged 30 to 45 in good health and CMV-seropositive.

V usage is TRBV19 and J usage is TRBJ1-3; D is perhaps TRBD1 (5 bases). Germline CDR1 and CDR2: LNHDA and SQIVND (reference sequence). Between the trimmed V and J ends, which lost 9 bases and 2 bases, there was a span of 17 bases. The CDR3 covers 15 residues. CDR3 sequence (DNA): TGTGCCAGCGCTCCCAGGGCGGGGGCTGGAAACACCATATATTTT. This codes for CASAPRAGAGNTIYF.

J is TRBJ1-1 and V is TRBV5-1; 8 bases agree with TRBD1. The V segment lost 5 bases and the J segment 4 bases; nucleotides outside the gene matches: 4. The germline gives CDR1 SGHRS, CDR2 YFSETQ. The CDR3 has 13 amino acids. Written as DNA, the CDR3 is TGCGCCAGCAGTAATGACAGGGGCACTGAAGCTTTCTTT. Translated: CASSNDRGTEAFF.

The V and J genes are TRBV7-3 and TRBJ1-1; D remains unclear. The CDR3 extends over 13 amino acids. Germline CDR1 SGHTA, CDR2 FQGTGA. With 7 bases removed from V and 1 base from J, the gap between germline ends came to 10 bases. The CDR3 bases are TGTGCCAGCAAGGTGAGGCGGAACACTGAAGCTTTCTTT. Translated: CASKVRRNTEAFF.

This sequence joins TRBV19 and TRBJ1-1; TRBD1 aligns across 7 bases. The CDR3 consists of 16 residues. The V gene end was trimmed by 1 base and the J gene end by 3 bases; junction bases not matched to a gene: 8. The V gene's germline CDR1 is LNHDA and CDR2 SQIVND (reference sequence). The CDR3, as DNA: TGTGCCAGTAGTATAGCACCCAGGGGGTTTGACACTGAAGCTTTCTTT. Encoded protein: CASSIAPRGFDTEAFF.

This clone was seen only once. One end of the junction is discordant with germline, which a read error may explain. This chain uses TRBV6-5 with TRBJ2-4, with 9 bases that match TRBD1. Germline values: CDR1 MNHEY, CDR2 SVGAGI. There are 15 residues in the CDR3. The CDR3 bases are TGTGCCAGCAGTTTACAACAGGGGGCCAAAAACAGTCAGTACTTC. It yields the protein CASSLQQGAKNSQYF.

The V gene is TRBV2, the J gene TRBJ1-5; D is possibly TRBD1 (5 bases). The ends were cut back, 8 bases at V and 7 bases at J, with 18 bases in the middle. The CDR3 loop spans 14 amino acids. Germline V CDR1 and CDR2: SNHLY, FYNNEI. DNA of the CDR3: TGTGCCAGCGTCCCGGGACTAGCGCCCCAGCCCCAGCATTTT. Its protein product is CASVPGLAPQPQHF.

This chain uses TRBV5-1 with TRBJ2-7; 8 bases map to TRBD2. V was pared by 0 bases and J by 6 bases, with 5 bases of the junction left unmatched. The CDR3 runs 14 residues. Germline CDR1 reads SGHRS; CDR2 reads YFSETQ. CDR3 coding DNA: TGCGCCAGCAGCTTGGAAGGGACTAGTGGCGAGCAGTACTTC. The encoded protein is CASSLEGTSGEQYF. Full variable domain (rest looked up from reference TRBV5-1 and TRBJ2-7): KAGVTQTPRYLIKTRGQQVTLSCSPISGHRSVSWYQQTPGQGLQFLFEYFSETQRNKGNFPGRFSGRQFSNSRSEMNVSTLELGDSALYLCASSLEGTSGEQYFGPGTRLTVT.

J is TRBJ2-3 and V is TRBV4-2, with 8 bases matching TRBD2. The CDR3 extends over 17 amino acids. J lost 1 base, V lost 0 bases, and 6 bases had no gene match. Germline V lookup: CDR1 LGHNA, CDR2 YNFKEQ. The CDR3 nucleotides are TGTGCCAGCAGCCAAGACCTCGCGCGGGGGGGCACAGATACGCAGTATTTT. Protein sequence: CASSQDLARGGTDTQYF.

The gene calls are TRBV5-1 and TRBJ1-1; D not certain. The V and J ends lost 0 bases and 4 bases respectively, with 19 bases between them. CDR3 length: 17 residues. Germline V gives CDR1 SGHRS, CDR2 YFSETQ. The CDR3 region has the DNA TGCGCCAGCAGCTTGGCGGTGTCCGGGATCAACGCCACTGAAGCTTTCTTT. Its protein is CASSLAVSGINATEAFF.

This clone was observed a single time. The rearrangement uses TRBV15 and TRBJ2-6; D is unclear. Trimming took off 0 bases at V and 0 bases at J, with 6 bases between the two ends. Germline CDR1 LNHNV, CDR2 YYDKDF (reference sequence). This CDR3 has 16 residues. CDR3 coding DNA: TGTGCCACCAGCAGAGAGGCATACTCTGGGGCCAACGTCCTGACTTTC. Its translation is CATSREAYSGANVLTF.

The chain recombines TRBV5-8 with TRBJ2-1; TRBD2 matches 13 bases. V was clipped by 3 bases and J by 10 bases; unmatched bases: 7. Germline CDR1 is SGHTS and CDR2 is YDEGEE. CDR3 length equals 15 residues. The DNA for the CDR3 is TGTGCCAGCAGCTCAACTAGCGGGGGGGCCGGGGAGCAGTTCTTC. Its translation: CASSSTSGGAGEQFF.

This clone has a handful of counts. This chain's CDR3 is CASSPISGGLTDTQYF. The CDR3 bases are TGTGCCAGCAGCCCAATTAGCGGGGGGCTCACAGATACGCAGTATTTT. The gene calls are TRBV7-6 and TRBJ2-3; 10 bases are shared with TRBD2. CDR3 length equals 16 residues. Looked up from germline, CDR1 is SGHVS and CDR2 is FNYEAQ. J was trimmed by 2 bases and V by 5 bases; bases with no gene match: 7.

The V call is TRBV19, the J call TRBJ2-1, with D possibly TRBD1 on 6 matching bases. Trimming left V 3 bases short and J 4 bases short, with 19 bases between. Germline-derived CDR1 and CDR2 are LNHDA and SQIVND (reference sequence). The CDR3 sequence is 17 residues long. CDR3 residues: CASSMPGQWGQYNEQFF. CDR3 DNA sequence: TGTGCCAGTAGTATGCCCGGGCAGTGGGGGCAATACAATGAGCAGTTCTTC. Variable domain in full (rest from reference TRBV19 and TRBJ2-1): DGGITQSPKYLFRKEGQNVTLSCEQNLNHDAMYWYRQDPGQGLRLIYYSQIVNDFQKGDIAEGYSVSREKKESFPLTVTSAQKNPTAFYLCASSMPGQWGQYNEQFFGPGTRLTVL.

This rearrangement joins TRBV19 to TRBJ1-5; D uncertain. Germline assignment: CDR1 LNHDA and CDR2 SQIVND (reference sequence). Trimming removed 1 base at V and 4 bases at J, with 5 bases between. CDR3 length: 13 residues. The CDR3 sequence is CASSIGDNQPQHF. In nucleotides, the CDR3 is TGTGCCAGTAGTATAGGCGATAATCAGCCCCAGCATTTT.

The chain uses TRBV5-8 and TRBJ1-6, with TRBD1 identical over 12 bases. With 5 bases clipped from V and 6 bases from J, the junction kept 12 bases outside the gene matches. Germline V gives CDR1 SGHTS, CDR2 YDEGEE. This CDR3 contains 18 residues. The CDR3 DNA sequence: TGTGCCAGCAGTCGACCGGGACAGGGGGCTTTTCCTAATTCACCCCTCCACTTT. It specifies CASSRPGQGAFPNSPLHF.

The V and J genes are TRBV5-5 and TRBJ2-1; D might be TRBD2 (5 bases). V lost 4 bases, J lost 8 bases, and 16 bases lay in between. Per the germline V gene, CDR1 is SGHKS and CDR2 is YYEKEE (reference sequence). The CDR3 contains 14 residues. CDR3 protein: CASSEGRTSDEQFF. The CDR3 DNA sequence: TGTGCCAGCAGCGAGGGCCGGACCTCCGATGAGCAGTTCTTC.

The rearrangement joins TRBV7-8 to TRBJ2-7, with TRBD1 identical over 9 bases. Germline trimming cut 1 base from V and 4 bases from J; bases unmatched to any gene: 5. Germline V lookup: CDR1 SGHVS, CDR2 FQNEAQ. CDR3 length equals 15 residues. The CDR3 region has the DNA TGTGCCAGCAGCTTAGGGGGACAGGGCGGATACGAGCAGTACTTC. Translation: CASSLGGQGGYEQYF.

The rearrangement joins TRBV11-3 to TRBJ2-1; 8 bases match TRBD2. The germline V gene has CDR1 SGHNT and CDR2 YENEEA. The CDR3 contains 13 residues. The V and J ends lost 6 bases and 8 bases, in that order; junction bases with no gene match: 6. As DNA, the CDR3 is TGTGCCAGCAGAGCGGGGGAGGGCTATGAGCAGTTCTTC. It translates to CASRAGEGYEQFF.

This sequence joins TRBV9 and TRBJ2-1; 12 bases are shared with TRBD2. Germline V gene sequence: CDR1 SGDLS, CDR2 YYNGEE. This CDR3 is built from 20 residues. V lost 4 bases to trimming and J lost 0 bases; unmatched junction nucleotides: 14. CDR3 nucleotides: TGTGCCAGCAGCTCCCCTCCCACTAGCGGGGGGATTCTCTCCTACAATGAGCAGTTCTTC. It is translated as CASSSPPTSGGILSYNEQFF.

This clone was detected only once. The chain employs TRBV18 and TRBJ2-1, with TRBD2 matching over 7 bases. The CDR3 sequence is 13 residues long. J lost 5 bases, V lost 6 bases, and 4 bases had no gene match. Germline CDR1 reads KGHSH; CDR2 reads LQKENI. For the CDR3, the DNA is TGTGCCAGCTCCCAAACTAGCGACAATGAGCAGTTCTTC. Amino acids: CASSQTSDNEQFF.

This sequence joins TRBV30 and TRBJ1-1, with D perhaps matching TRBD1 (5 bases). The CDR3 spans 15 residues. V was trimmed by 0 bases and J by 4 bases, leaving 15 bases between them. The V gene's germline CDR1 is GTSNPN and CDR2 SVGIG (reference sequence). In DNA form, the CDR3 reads TGTGCCTGGAGTGTACGATATTCTAGGGGCACTGAAGCTTTCTTT. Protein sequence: CAWSVRYSRGTEAFF. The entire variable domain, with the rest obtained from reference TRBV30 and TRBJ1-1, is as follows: SQTIHQWPATLVQPVGSPLSLECTVEGTSNPNLYWYRQAAGRGLQLLFYSVGIGQISSEVPQNLSASRPQDRQFILSSKKLLLSDSGFYLCAWSVRYSRGTEAFFGQGTRLTVV.

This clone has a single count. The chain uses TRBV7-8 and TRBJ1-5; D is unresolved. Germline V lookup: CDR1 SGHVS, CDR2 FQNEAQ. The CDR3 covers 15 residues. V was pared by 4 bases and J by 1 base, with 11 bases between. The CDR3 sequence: CASSSRWLSNQPQHF. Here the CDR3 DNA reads TGTGCCAGCAGCTCCCGCTGGCTGAGCAATCAGCCCCAGCATTTT.

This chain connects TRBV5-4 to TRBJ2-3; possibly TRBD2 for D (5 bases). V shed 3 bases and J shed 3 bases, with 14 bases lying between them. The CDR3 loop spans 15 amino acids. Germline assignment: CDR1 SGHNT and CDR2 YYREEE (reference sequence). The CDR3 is CASSSERRITDTQYF. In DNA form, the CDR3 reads TGTGCCAGCAGCTCTGAGCGGAGGATAACAGATACGCAGTATTTT.

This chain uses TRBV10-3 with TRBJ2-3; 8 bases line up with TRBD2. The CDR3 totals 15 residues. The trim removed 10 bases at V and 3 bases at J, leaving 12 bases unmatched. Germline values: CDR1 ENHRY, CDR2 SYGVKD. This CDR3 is CATLLSGGPTDTQYF. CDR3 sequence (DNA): TGTGCCACTTTACTATCGGGGGGGCCGACAGATACGCAGTATTTT.

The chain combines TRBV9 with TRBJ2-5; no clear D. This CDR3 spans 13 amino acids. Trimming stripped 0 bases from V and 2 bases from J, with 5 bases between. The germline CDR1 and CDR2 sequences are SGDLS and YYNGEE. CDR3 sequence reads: CASSVAQQETQYF. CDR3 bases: TGTGCCAGCAGCGTAGCCCAGCAAGAGACCCAGTACTTC.

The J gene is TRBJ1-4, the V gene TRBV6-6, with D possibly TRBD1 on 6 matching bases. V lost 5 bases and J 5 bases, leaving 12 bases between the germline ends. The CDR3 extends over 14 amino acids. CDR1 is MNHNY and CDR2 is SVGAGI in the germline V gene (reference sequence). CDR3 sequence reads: CASSPGTKNEKLFF. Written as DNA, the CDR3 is TGTGCCAGCAGTCCCGGGACAAAAAATGAAAAACTGTTTTTT.

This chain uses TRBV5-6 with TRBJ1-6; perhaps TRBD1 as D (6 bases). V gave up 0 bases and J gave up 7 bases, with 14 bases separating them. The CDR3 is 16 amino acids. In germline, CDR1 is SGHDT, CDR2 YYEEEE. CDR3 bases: TGTGCCAGCAGCTTGGGCCCCAGGGGATCCAATTCACCCCTCCACTTT. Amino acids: CASSLGPRGSNSPLHF.

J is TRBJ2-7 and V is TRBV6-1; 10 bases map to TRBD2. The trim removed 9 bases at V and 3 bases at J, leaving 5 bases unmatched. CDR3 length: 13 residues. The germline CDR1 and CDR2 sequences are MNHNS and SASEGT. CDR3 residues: CASKTSGFYEQYF. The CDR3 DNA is TGTGCCAGTAAGACTAGCGGGTTCTACGAGCAGTACTTC.

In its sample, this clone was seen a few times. The CDR3 DNA reads as TGTGCCAGCCGGTCCTCAGGCGTAGGTGAAGCTTTCTTT. This sequence encodes CASRSSGVGEAFF. The rearrangement uses TRBV19 and TRBJ1-1; D is undetermined. Trimming shortened V by 9 bases and J by 7 bases, and 18 bases separated the two germline ends. Germline V gene sequence: CDR1 LNHDA, CDR2 SQIVND (reference sequence). The CDR3 runs to 13 residues. The full variable domain, rest sourced from reference TRBV19 and TRBJ1-1, is DGGITQSPKYLFRKEGQNVTLSCEQNLNHDAMYWYRQDPGQGLRLIYYSQIVNDFQKGDIAEGYSVSREKKESFPLTVTSAQKNPTAFYLCASRSSGVGEAFFGQGTRLTVV.

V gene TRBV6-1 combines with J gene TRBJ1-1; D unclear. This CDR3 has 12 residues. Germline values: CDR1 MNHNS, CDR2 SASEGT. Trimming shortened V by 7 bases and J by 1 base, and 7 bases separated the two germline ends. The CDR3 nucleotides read TGTGCCAGCACGATGGCGAACACTGAAGCTTTCTTT. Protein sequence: CASTMANTEAFF.

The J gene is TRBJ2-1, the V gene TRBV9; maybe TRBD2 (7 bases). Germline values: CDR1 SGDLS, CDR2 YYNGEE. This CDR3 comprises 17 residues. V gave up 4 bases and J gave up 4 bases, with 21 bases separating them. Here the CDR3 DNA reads TGTGCCAGCAGCCCAAACCTGTTGGGGGGGGCTTACAATGAGCAGTTCTTC. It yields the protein CASSPNLLGGAYNEQFF.

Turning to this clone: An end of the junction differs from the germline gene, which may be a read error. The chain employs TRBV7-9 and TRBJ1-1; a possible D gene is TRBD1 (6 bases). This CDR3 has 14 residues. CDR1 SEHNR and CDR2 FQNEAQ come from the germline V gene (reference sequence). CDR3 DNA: TGTTCCAGCAGTCTCCGGGGGGCTGACACTGAAGCTTTCTTT. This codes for CSSSLRGADTEAFF. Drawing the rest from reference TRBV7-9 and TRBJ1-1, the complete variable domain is DTGVSQNPRHKITKRGQNVTFRCDPISEHNRLYWYRQTLGQGPEFLTYFQNEAQLEKSRLLSDRFSAERPKGSFSTLEIQRTEQGDSAMYLCSSSLRGADTEAFFGQGTRLTVV.